This TCR beta chain derives from a study of PD-1 blockade in classical Hodgkin lymphoma. As for the study in general: Patients received nivolumab 3 mg/kg intravenously every 2 weeks. Study-wide results and caveats: Reports described newly diagnosed patients as having lower baseline TCR diversity than healthy donors. Diversity similar to that of newly diagnosed patients was seen at baseline in complete responders.

Relapses following autologous stem cell transplantation were seen in all patients, with brentuximab vedotin exposure varying. Under best response, outcomes were complete response, partial response or progressive disease. Generated by immunoSEQ multiplex PCR, the TCRdb table keeps only in-frame clones and is missing some. The sample carries 4,000 to 6,000 clones, around 65% recorded once. The length of the CDR3 is 16 residues. The germline V and J ends were trimmed by 3 bases and 0 bases, with 13 bases remaining between them. The V gene's germline CDR1 is LGHNA and CDR2 YNFKEQ. Comments on this clone: The antigen is undetermined.

V gene TRBV4-2 combines with J gene TRBJ2-3, with TRBD2 as a possible D gene (7 bases). The receptor was derived from a human donor with classical Hodgkin lymphoma. The starting material was peripheral blood mononuclear cells (PBMCs), obtained before the second cycle of nivolumab. The DNA of the CDR3 is TGTGCCAGCAGCCAGACTCGGGGGGCTAGCACAGATACGCAGTATTTT. Amino acids: CASSQTRGASTDTQYF.